This T cell receptor (beta chain) was recovered during a study of human T cells and chemical hapten exposure. Looking at the study overall: Slight differences in pooled library volume were the main source of varying TCR yields across samples.

Time point reported: healthy volunteer bleed at 2 weeks. The template was total RNA from unfractionated whole blood. This clonotype was observed a few times. This CDR3 is built from 13 residues. Germline V CDR1 and CDR2: LNHDA, SQIVND (reference sequence). Between the trimmed V and J ends, which lost 5 bases and 9 bases, there was a span of 14 bases. From the RACE reads, TCRdb called clonotypes with MiXCR, one entry per CDR3 protein. Of 130,000 or so distinct CDR3 sequences listed, about 9.4% were seen once; the top ten hold 1.5% to 2%. The sequence was obtained from a male donor in good health. Some clones in this sample may be carry-over from other donors' samples. The sequencing input was whole blood. The V call is TRBV19, the J call TRBJ2-1, with D perhaps matching TRBD1 (6 bases). CDR3 sequence: CASSPRTQGEQFF. CDR3 coding DNA: TGTGCCAGTAGTCCTCGCACACAGGGTGAGCAGTTCTTC. Variable domain in full (rest from reference TRBV19 and TRBJ2-1): DGGITQSPKYLFRKEGQNVTLSCEQNLNHDAMYWYRQDPGQGLRLIYYSQIVNDFQKGDIAEGYSVSREKKESFPLTVTSAQKNPTAFYLCASSPRTQGEQFFGPGTRLTVL.